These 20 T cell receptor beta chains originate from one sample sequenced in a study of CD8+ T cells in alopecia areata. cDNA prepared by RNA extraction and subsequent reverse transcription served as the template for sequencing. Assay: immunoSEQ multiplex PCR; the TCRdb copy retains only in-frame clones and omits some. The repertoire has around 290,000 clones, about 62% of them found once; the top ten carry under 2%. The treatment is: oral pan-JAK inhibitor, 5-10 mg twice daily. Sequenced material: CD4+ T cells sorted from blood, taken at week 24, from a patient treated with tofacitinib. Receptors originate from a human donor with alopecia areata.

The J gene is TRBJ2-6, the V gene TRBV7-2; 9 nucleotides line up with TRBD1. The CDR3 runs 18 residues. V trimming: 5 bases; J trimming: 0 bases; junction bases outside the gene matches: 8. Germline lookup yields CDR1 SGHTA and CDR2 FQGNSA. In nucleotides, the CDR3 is TGTGCCAGCAGCACTTGGACAGGGGTGGTCTCTGGGGCCAACGTCCTGACTTTC. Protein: CASSTWTGVVSGANVLTF.

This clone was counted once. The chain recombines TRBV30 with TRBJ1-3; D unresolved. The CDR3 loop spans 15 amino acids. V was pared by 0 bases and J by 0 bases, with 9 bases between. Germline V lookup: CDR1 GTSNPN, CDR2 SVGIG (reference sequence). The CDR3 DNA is TGTGCCTGGAGTGTACTATTGGGCTCTGGAAACACCATATATTTT. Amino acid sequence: CAWSVLLGSGNTIYF.

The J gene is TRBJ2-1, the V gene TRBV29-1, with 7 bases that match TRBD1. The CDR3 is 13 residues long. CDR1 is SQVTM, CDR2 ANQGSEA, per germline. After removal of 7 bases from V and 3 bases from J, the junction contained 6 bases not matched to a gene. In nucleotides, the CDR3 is TGCAGCGCTAGAACAGGGGACTACAATGAGCAGTTCTTC. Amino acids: CSARTGDYNEQFF.

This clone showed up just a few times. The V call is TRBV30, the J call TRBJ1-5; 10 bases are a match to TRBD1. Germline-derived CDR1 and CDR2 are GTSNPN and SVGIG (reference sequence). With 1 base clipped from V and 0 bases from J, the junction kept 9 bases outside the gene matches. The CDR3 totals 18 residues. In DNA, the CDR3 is TGTGCCTGGAGTGCGGACAGGGGGTCCGGTTATAGCAATCAGCCCCAGCATTTT. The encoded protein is CAWSADRGSGYSNQPQHF.

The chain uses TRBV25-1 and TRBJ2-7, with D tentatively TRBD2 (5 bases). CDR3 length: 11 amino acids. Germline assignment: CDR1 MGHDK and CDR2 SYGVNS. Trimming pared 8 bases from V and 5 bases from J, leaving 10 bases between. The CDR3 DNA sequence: TGTGCCAGCGCCATCGGGGACGAGCAGTACTTC. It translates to CASAIGDEQYF.

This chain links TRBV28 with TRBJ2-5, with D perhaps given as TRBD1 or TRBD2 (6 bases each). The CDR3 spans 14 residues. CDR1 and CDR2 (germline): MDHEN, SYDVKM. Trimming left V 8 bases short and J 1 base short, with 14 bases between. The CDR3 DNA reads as TGTGCCAGCGGGGGGCCGATACTCCAAGAGACCCAGTACTTC. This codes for CASGGPILQETQYF.

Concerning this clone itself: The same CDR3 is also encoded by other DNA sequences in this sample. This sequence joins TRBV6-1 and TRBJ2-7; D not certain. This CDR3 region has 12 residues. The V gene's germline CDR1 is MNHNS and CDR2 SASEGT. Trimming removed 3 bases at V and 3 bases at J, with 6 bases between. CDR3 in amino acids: CASSEPRYEQYF. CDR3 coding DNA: TGTGCCAGCAGTGAGCCGCGCTACGAGCAGTACTTC.

This chain's CDR3 is CASKGVQAYEQYF. The CDR3, as DNA: TGCGCCAGCAAGGGGGTTCAGGCCTACGAGCAGTACTTC. The rearrangement joins TRBV5-1 to TRBJ2-7; a possible D gene is TRBD1 (6 bases). This CDR3 is built from 13 residues. Germline V gives CDR1 SGHRS, CDR2 YFSETQ. The V end was cut by 6 bases, the J end by 2 bases, with 12 bases between.

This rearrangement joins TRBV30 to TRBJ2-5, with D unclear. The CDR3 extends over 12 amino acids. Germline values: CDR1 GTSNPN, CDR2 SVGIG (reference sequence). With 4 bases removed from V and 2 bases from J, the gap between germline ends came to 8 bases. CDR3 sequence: CAWTPIQETQYF. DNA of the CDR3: TGTGCCTGGACCCCGATTCAAGAGACCCAGTACTTC.

The CDR3 sequence is CASKADQETQYF. CDR3 coding DNA: TGTGCCAGCAAGGCAGACCAAGAGACCCAGTACTTC. The rearrangement links TRBV2 to TRBJ2-5, with no clear D. The V and J ends lost 7 bases and 0 bases respectively, with 6 bases between them. Looked up from germline, CDR1 is SNHLY and CDR2 is FYNNEI. The CDR3 runs 12 residues.

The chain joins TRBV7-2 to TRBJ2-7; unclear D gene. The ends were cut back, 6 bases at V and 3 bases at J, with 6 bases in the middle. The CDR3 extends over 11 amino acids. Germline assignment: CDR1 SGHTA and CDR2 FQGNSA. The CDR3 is CASRLLYEQYF. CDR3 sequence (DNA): TGTGCCAGCAGATTACTCTACGAGCAGTACTTC.

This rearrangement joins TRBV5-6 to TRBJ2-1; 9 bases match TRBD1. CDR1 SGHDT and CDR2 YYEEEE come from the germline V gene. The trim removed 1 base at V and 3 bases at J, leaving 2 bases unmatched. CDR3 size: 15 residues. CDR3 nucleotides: TGTGCCAGCAGCTTGTGGGACAGGGACTACAATGAGCAGTTCTTC. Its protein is CASSLWDRDYNEQFF.

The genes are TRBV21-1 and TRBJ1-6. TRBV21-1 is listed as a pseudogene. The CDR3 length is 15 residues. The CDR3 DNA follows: TGTGCCAGCAGCAAACGTGGGACGGAGAATTCACCCCTCCACTTT. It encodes CASSKRGTENSPLHF.

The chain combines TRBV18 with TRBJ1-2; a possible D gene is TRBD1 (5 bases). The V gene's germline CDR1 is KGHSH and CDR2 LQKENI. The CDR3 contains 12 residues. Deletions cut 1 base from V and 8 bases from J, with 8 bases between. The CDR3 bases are TGTGCCAGCTCACCACGGGCAGGGGGCTACACCTTC. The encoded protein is CASSPRAGGYTF.

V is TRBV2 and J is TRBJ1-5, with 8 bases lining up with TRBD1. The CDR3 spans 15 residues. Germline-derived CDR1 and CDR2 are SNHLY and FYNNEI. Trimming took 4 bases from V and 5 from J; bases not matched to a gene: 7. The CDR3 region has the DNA TGTGCCAGCAGTGGGCGGACAGGGCGTTATCAGCCCCAGCATTTT. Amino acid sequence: CASSGRTGRYQPQHF.

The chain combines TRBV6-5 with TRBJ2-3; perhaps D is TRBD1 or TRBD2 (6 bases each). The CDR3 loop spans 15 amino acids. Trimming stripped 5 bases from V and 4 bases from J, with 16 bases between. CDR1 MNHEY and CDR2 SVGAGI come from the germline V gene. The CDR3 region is CASSLSEGGADTQYF. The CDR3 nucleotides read TGTGCCAGCAGTCTGAGTGAGGGGGGTGCAGATACGCAGTATTTT.

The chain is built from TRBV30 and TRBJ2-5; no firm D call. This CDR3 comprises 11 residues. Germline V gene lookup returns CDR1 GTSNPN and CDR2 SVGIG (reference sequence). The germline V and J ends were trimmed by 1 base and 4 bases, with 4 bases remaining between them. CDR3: CAWSAGETQYF. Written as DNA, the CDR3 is TGTGCCTGGAGTGCTGGAGAGACCCAGTACTTC.

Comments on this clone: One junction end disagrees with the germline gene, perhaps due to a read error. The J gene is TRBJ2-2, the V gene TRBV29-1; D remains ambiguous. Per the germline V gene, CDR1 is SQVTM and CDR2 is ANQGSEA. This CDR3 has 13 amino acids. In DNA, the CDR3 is TGCAGCGCAACCGGATCGAATACCGGGGAGCTGTTTTTT. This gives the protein CSATGSNTGELFF.

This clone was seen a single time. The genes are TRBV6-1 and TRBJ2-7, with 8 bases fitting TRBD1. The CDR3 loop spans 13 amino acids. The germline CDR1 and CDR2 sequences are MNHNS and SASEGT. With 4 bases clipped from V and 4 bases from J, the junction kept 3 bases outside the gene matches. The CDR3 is CASSVQGAYEQYF. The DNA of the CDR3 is TGTGCCAGCAGTGTCCAGGGGGCGTACGAGCAGTACTTC.

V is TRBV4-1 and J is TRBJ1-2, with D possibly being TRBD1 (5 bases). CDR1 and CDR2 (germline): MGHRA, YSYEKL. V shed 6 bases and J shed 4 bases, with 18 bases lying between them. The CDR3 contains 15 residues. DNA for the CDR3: TGCGCCAGCAGGTCGACAGACGACAGCCTCTATGGCTACACCTTC. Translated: CASRSTDDSLYGYTF.